This T cell receptor (beta chain) was sequenced for a study of vaccination and CD4 T cells after COVID-19 (dated by TCRdb to between 2021 and 2022). General notes on the study: Convalescent patients had a positive SARS-CoV-2 result on nasal swab PCR, and of these patients, several had mild disease and one had severe disease. Post-COVID blood samples from convalescent patients were collected a median of roughly 100 days after diagnosis, with a range of 35 to 161 days. Post-vaccine blood samples were collected a median of about 72 days after the second vaccine dose, ranging from about 13 to 241 days. In control cultures, a CEFX viral epitope pool was used as positive control, an HIV-1 Nef peptide pool was used as negative control, or no peptide was added. Participants got two doses of the Pfizer-BioNTech BNT162b2 vaccine (n=8) or two doses of the Moderna mRNA-1273 vaccine (n=2). The convalescent cohort included six males and four females, with two Hispanic individuals, seven Caucasians, two Asians and one multiracial person. Overlapping spike peptide pools from SARS-CoV-2 and from the common cold coronaviruses HCoV-NL63, HCoV-OC43 and HCoV-229E were used as culture stimuli. The spike-specific CD4+ TCR repertoire was compared before and after mRNA vaccination in approximately ten COVID-19 convalescent patients and a few infection-naive healthy vaccine recipients. The paper's findings and limits, for the study overall: In convalescent patients, a median about 90% of post-vaccine SARS-CoV-2-reactive clones were detected only after vaccination, and vaccine-specific priming was suggested by this finding. The median number of SARS-CoV-2-reactive clonotypes rose from about 19 after infection to about 40 after vaccination, but the change was not significant. Only a relatively small number of convalescent patients were included in the study, and early timepoints following natural infection were not analyzed. Of the vaccine-specific clones in convalescent patients, 304 of 307, or nearly all, reacted only to SARS-CoV-2 spike and did not cross-react with common cold coronaviruses.

Library preparation employed PCR. DNA from cultured CD4+ T cells was subjected to TCR sequencing with the Oncomine TCR Beta short-read assay at the Johns Hopkins FTIC core. The QIAamp micro DNA kit was used to extract genomic DNA from the cultured CD4+ T cells. Oncomine TCR Beta libraries made from cultured CD4+ T cells were pooled using unique dual indexes and sequenced on an Illumina iSeq 100. Per the source publication's procedure: Non-productive sequences were filtered out, and CDR3s that did not start with C, did not end with F or W, or were shorter than 7 amino acids were discarded. The MANAFEST web application was used to identify antigen-specific clonotypes by comparing peptide-stimulated wells against reference wells and other culture wells. For a clone to be called positive, the clone needed an FDR below 0.05, an odds ratio above 5, and a productive frequency above 0.1% in at least two of three replicate wells. Clonotypes that were significantly expanded in both SARS-CoV-2 spike wells and at least one common cold coronavirus spike condition were defined as cross-reactive. Similarity between CDR3 sequences was evaluated in R version 3.6.1 using Levenshtein distances (stringdist) and unrooted phylogenetic trees (ape). Clones were called with MiXCR by TCRdb after fastp trimmed the public reads at Q25, and only in-frame beta chains were retained. Each entry merges the rows of one CDR3 protein and shows their most common DNA and genes. TCRdb's processing, not the authors', yielded these V and J calls. The sample records about 9,700 distinct CDR3 sequences, roughly 70% of which are singletons. Approximately 35% of the sample is taken by the ten largest.

The V end gives up 8 bases and the J end 1 base, leaving 5 bases in the junction not matched to a gene. The CDR3, from cysteine to phenylalanine, totals 14 residues. The CDR3 DNA has 42 bases and is translated from base 1. As encoded in the germline V gene, CDR1 is ENHRY while CDR2 is SYGVKD. Comment on this clonotype: The antigen it binds to is not known. The sample holds no much larger clone one base away, and base qualities are not on file.

This specimen's treatment or condition label, per the study, means: roughly 11-day PBMC culture with coronavirus spike peptide pools or control peptides (ViraFEST assay). The ViraFEST assay, used in the study, expanded antigen-specific T cells with peptide pools and then identified the expanded clonotypes through TCR sequencing. The convalescent patients' positive SARS-CoV-2 PCR tests were from March to December 2020, which was before the Alpha, Beta and Delta variants emerged in the United States. Each well held around 2 million PBMCs cultured with roughly 10 ug/ml peptide pools in IMDM containing approximately 5% human AB serum and roughly 9.3 IU/ml IL-2. On days 3 and 7, half of the culture medium was replaced with fresh IL-2-containing medium. Once the cells had been in culture for around ten days, the EasySep CD4+ T cell isolation kit was used to isolate CD4+ T cells by negative selection. Ficoll-Paque Plus gradient centrifugation was used to isolate PBMCs from whole blood, and the isolated PBMCs were then either used fresh or cryopreserved at -140C. Each culture condition was generally run in triplicate wells.

The rearranged segments are TRBV10-3 and TRBJ2-5; 9 bases in the junction line up with TRBD2. This clonotype originated in a human donor who had recovered from COVID-19. Sequencing was carried out using CD4+ T cells from blood, cultured in vitro. The CDR3 loop reads CAIGQREAQETQYF. The nucleotide sequence reads TGTGCCATCGGACAGCGGGAGGCCCAAGAGACCCAGTACTTC.